These T cell receptor beta chains were read from a single sample in a study of cytomegalovirus exposure and HLA in healthy donors. TCRdb keeps only in-frame clones here, not all; method: immunoSEQ multiplex PCR. The ten top clones account for about 0.83%, within a sample of approximately 75,000 clones. The specimen was PBMCs. These receptor sequences come from a boy younger than 18 in good health and CMV-seronegative. Both conserved end residues are part of each CDR3. Each record gives: D gene, J gene, V gene, CDR3 protein, CDR3 DNA. D genes are given only for firm matches.

-	TRBJ2-1	TRBV5-4	CASSLAVHRAYNEQFF	TGTGCCAGCAGCTTGGCCGTCCACAGGGCGTACAATGAGCAGTTCTTC
TRBD2	TRBJ2-5	TRBV30	CAWTSGGETQYF	TGTGCCTGGACTAGCGGGGGTGAGACCCAGTACTTC
TRBD2	TRBJ2-1	TRBV7-2	CASSLGTSGRIEQFF	TGTGCCAGCAGCCTCGGGACTAGCGGGAGGATTGAGCAGTTCTTC
TRBD2	TRBJ2-6	TRBV4-1	CASSQDRGLAVSGANVLTF	TGCGCCAGCAGCCAAGATCGGGGACTAGCGGTCTCTGGGGCCAACGTCCTGACTTTC
TRBD1	TRBJ1-5	TRBV7-9	CASSPGGQGISQPQHF	TGTGCCAGCAGCCCCGGGGGACAGGGTATAAGTCAGCCCCAGCATTTT
-	TRBJ2-7	TRBV27	CASSFAGEDEQYF	TGTGCCAGCAGTTTCGCTGGGGAGGACGAGCAGTACTTC
TRBD1	TRBJ2-7	TRBV27	CASSTQGQGTYEQYF	TGTGCCAGCAGTACACAAGGACAGGGAACCTACGAGCAGTACTTC
TRBD1	TRBJ1-2	TRBV4-1	CASSQDREAGRTGDGYTF	TGCGCCAGCAGCCAAGACCGTGAGGCGGGCCGGACAGGCGATGGCTACACCTTC
TRBD1	TRBJ2-7	TRBV4-1	CASSPSRTGATYEQYF	TGCGCCAGCAGCCCCTCCCGGACAGGGGCAACCTACGAGCAGTACTTC
-	TRBJ1-1	TRBV25-1	CASSEAGGRTIHAAFF	TGTGCCAGCAGTGAAGCAGGAGGCAGGACTATCCATGCGGCTTTCTTT
-	TRBJ1-5	TRBV6-6	CASTAQGSNQPQHF	TGTGCCAGCACCGCCCAGGGGAGCAATCAGCCCCAGCATTTT
-	TRBJ1-2	TRBV6-1	CASTTQGNYGYTF	TGTGCCAGCACCACTCAGGGAAACTATGGCTACACCTTC
-	TRBJ1-1	TRBV4-1	CASSQVRQTNTEAFF	TGCGCCAGCAGCCAAGTACGACAGACGAACACTGAAGCTTTCTTT
-	TRBJ2-4	TRBV7-2	CASSFLSRGKNIQYF	TGTGCCAGCAGCTTCCTATCCCGGGGTAAAAACATTCAGTACTTC
TRBD1	TRBJ1-3	TRBV4-1	CASSQLTGGGNTIYF	TGCGCCAGCAGCCAGCTCACAGGGGGAGGAAACACCATATATTTT
-	TRBJ2-5	TRBV7-9	CASSLAPRLDQETQYF	TGTGCCAGCAGCTTAGCCCCGCGACTAGACCAAGAGACCCAGTACTTC
-	TRBJ1-2	TRBV27	CASSAGFGYTF	TGTGCCAGCAGTGCAGGGTTTGGCTACACCTTC
-	TRBJ1-3	TRBV14	CASTAAGSTGNTIYF	TGTGCCAGCACCGCGGCGGGCTCGACCGGAAACACCATATATTTT
-	TRBJ1-1	TRBV5-1	CASKLLMNTEAFF	TGCGCCAGCAAGCTCCTAATGAACACTGAAGCTTTCTTT
-	TRBJ2-7	TRBV6-6	CASSYSTDYEQYF	TGTGCCAGCAGTTACTCGACAGACTACGAGCAGTACTTC
-	TRBJ2-7	TRBV30	CAWRVKYEQYF	TGTGCCTGGAGGGTTAAATACGAGCAGTACTTC
-	TRBJ2-1	TRBV19	CASSIGSGDYNEQFF	TGTGCCAGTAGTATAGGCAGCGGAGATTACAATGAGCAGTTCTTC
TRBD1	TRBJ2-3	TRBV7-9	CASSRGRGSTDTQYF	TGTGCCAGCAGCAGGGGGCGCGGGAGCACAGATACGCAGTATTTT
TRBD2	TRBJ2-7	TRBV5-1	CASSLSGTSSYEQYF	TGCGCCAGCAGCCTTAGCGGGACTAGCTCCTACGAGCAGTACTTC
TRBD1	TRBJ1-1	TRBV6-1	CASSAGTGTEAFF	TGTGCCAGCAGTGCCGGGACAGGGACTGAAGCTTTCTTT
-	TRBJ1-1	TRBV20-1	CSASQNTEAFF	TGCAGTGCTAGTCAGAACACTGAAGCTTTCTTT
TRBD1	TRBJ1-5	TRBV2	CASSEVGTGNQPQHF	TGTGCCAGCAGTGAAGTTGGGACAGGCAATCAGCCCCAGCATTTT
-	TRBJ1-5	TRBV19	CASSTFTGSNQPQHF	TGTGCCAGTAGTACGTTTACAGGTAGCAATCAGCCCCAGCATTTT
-	TRBJ1-2	TRBV6-6	CASSYATGSYGYTF	TGTGCCAGCAGTTACGCGACAGGCTCCTATGGCTACACCTTC